The rows below give T cell receptor beta chains drawn from one sample of a study of shared clonotypes between healthy human individuals. Here immunoSEQ multiplex PCR was the method, and the copy in TCRdb shows in-frame clones only, minus some. The sample lists 95,000 to 120,000 clones, more than 65% occurring once. The sample was memory CD8+ T cells sorted from blood. These receptors were collected from a woman aged 25 to 39 in good health. Each CDR3 is given with its conserved first and last residue. The D gene is left open where the match is weak. Part of the rows lack a size; the others show once, few, many or a class for expanded clones.

D: NA; J: TRBJ2-3; V: TRBV28; size: NA; DNA: TGTGCCAGCAGTTTATACCAGGATAGCACAGATACGCAGTATTTT; CDR3: CASSLYQDSTDTQYF
D: NA; J: TRBJ2-7; V: TRBV6-5; size: few; DNA: TGTGCCAGCAGTATAACCCGGGAGAACCTTTACGAGCAGTACTTC; CDR3: CASSITRENLYEQYF
D: NA; J: TRBJ1-1; V: TRBV11-3; size: once; DNA: TGTGCCAGCAATGGACCGGGAGGGTTGGAAGCTTTCTTT; CDR3: CASNGPGGLEAFF
D: TRBD2; J: TRBJ2-7; V: TRBV28; size: NA; DNA: TGTGCCAGCAGCGGCGGGAGCACCTACGAGCAGTACTTC; CDR3: CASSGGSTYEQYF
D: NA; J: TRBJ2-1; V: TRBV29-1; size: NA; DNA: TGCAGCGTCGTGAGGGACAACCACTTCAATGAGCAGTTCTTC; CDR3: CSVVRDNHFNEQFF
D: NA; J: TRBJ1-3; V: TRBV7-9; size: NA; DNA: TGTGCCAGCAGCTTAACCAGGGGAGAAAGAGCTGGAAACACCATATATTTT; CDR3: CASSLTRGERAGNTIYF
D: NA; J: TRBJ2-5; V: TRBV5-4; size: NA; DNA: TGTGCCAGCAGCCGCAGGGGAGGGGGCCAAGAGACCCAGTACTTC; CDR3: CASSRRGGGQETQYF
D: NA; J: TRBJ1-1; V: TRBV7-6; size: NA; DNA: TGTGCCAGCCGCAATTTGTGGGGGACTGAAGCTTTCTTT; CDR3: CASRNLWGTEAFF
D: NA; J: TRBJ2-7; V: TRBV6-6; size: NA; DNA: TGTGCCAGCAGTGTTTCTGGGGGAGAGCAGTACTTC; CDR3: CASSVSGGEQYF
D: NA; J: TRBJ1-2; V: TRBV11-2; size: once; DNA: TGTGCCAGCAGCCCTTTGACCGGGACACCTTCCCCTAACTATGGCTACACCTTC; CDR3: CASSPLTGTPSPNYGYTF
D: NA; J: TRBJ1-2; V: TRBV9; size: NA; DNA: TGTGCCAGCAGCGGAAAAAAGGGGGTAGATTATGGCTACACCTTC; CDR3: CASSGKKGVDYGYTF
D: NA; J: TRBJ1-5; V: TRBV6-6; size: NA; DNA: TGTGCCAGCAGCCTTAGGAACAATCAGCCCCAGCATTTT; CDR3: CASSLRNNQPQHF
D: NA; J: TRBJ1-1; V: TRBV5-1; size: NA; DNA: TGCGCCAGCAGCTTGGCTCAGGGATATACTGAAGCTTTCTTT; CDR3: CASSLAQGYTEAFF
D: TRBD2; J: TRBJ2-3; V: TRBV5-4; size: NA; DNA: TGTGCCAGCAGCTGCGGCCGGGGGGAATGGCCAGATACGCAGTATTTT; CDR3: CASSCGRGEWPDTQYF
D: NA; J: TRBJ1-5; V: TRBV4-1; size: NA; DNA: TGCGCCAGCAGCCAAGATCCAGGGTCTTACCAGCCCCAGCATTTT; CDR3: CASSQDPGSYQPQHF
D: TRBD2; J: TRBJ2-1; V: TRBV27; size: NA; DNA: TGTGCCAGCAGTTTATCCCTAGCGGGGGAGCAGTTCTTC; CDR3: CASSLSLAGEQFF
D: TRBD1; J: TRBJ2-7; V: TRBV28; size: NA; DNA: TGTGCCAGCAGTCCTCTCGGACAGGGGGTTGAGAGGTCCTACGAGCAGTACTTC; CDR3: CASSPLGQGVERSYEQYF
D: NA; J: TRBJ2-1; V: TRBV6-4; size: NA; DNA: TGTGCCAGCAGTGACTCGAGGAAGTCCTACAATGAGCAGTTCTTC; CDR3: CASSDSRKSYNEQFF
D: TRBD2; J: TRBJ2-3; V: TRBV6-4; size: few; DNA: TGTGCCAGCAGTGACTCTGCGGGAGGAGTCACAGATACGCAGTATTTT; CDR3: CASSDSAGGVTDTQYF
D: NA; J: TRBJ2-7; V: TRBV7-6; size: NA; DNA: TGTGCCAGCAGCTTAGGTCCCGTCAACGAGCAGTACTTC; CDR3: CASSLGPVNEQYF
D: NA; J: TRBJ1-2; V: TRBV6-6; size: NA; DNA: TGTGCCAGCAGTTACTCGGGAGGGCGGCCTAACTATGGCTACACCTTC; CDR3: CASSYSGGRPNYGYTF
D: NA; J: TRBJ1-1; V: TRBV7-8; size: few; DNA: TGTGCCAGCAGCTTAGCCCCAAGTGAGGGGCCGAACACTGAAGCTTTCTTT; CDR3: CASSLAPSEGPNTEAFF
D: NA; J: TRBJ2-2; V: TRBV10-1; size: NA; DNA: TGCGCCAGCAGTGATGGCACCGGGGAGCTGTTTTTT; CDR3: CASSDGTGELFF
D: NA; J: TRBJ2-7; V: TRBV30; size: NA; DNA: TGTGCCTGGAGTGTAGGCTCCTACGAGCAGTACTTC; CDR3: CAWSVGSYEQYF
D: TRBD1; J: TRBJ2-7; V: TRBV5-4; size: NA; DNA: TGTGCCAGCAGCCTGGACAGGGTCTACGAGCAGTACTTC; CDR3: CASSLDRVYEQYF
D: TRBD2; J: TRBJ2-2; V: TRBV6-4; size: NA; DNA: TGTGCCAGCAGACTAGCGGGAGAGAGCGGGGAGCTGTTTTTT; CDR3: CASRLAGESGELFF
D: TRBD1; J: TRBJ2-7; V: TRBV7-8; size: NA; DNA: TGTGCCAGCAGCTTATACAGGGGGGCCTACGAGCAGTACTTC; CDR3: CASSLYRGAYEQYF
D: TRBD2; J: TRBJ2-6; V: TRBV5-8; size: NA; DNA: TGTGCCAGCAGCCGCGGACTAGCGGGAGCCGGGGCCAACGTCCTGACTTTC; CDR3: CASSRGLAGAGANVLTF
D: TRBD2; J: TRBJ2-4; V: TRBV14; size: NA; DNA: TGTGCCAGCAGCCTTGGTTTCGGACTAGCGGAAAACATTCAGTACTTC; CDR3: CASSLGFGLAENIQYF
D: NA; J: TRBJ1-1; V: TRBV10-3; size: NA; DNA: TGTGCCATCAGTGAGGTGGGGCCTGGCACTGAAGCTTTCTTT; CDR3: CAISEVGPGTEAFF
D: NA; J: TRBJ2-4; V: TRBV25-1; size: NA; DNA: TGTGCCAGCAGGGGGCAGGGGACCAAAAACATTCAGTACTTC; CDR3: CASRGQGTKNIQYF
D: TRBD1; J: TRBJ2-1; V: TRBV5-4; size: NA; DNA: TGTGCCAGCAGCTACCCGACAGGGGGCCGTATAGACAATGAGCAGTTCTTC; CDR3: CASSYPTGGRIDNEQFF
D: NA; J: TRBJ2-6; V: TRBV6-4; size: NA; DNA: TGTGCCAGCAGTGAGAGGCACTCTGGGGCCAACGTCCTGACTTTC; CDR3: CASSERHSGANVLTF
D: NA; J: TRBJ2-1; V: TRBV6-4; size: few; DNA: TGTGCCAGCAGTGTTGAACCCCACAATGAGCAGTTCTTC; CDR3: CASSVEPHNEQFF
D: TRBD2; J: TRBJ2-1; V: TRBV10-3; size: many; DNA: TGTGCCATCAGTGGTCCCGGGACTAGCGGGAGTTTTTACAATGAGCAGTTCTTC; CDR3: CAISGPGTSGSFYNEQFF
D: NA; J: TRBJ2-3; V: TRBV6-4; size: few; DNA: TGTGCCAGCAGTGCAGCAGGGGGGACAGATACGCAGTATTTT; CDR3: CASSAAGGTDTQYF
D: NA; J: TRBJ2-7; V: TRBV25-1; size: NA; DNA: TGTGCCAGCAGTGAACCCGGGGGCGAGCAGTACTTC; CDR3: CASSEPGGEQYF
D: NA; J: TRBJ2-7; V: TRBV5-1; size: once; DNA: TGCGCCAGCAGCTTGAGGTGGCCAGGGCTAACCTACGAGCAGTACTTC; CDR3: CASSLRWPGLTYEQYF
D: TRBD1; J: TRBJ2-4; V: TRBV7-4; size: NA; DNA: TGTGCCAGCAGCTTTTCCGGGACAGGGGAAGCTCCGGAGACTCTAGCCAAAAACATTCAGTACTTC; CDR3: CASSFSGTGEAPETLAKNIQYF
D: TRBD1; J: TRBJ2-7; V: TRBV25-1; size: NA; DNA: TGTGCCAGCAGGGGCTATCTTCGGGACAGGGGTTATGAGCAGTACTTC; CDR3: CASRGYLRDRGYEQYF
D: TRBD1; J: TRBJ1-1; V: TRBV18; size: once; DNA: TGTGCCAGCTCACGGGACAGGGGACGAACTGAAGCTTTCTTT; CDR3: CASSRDRGRTEAFF
D: NA; J: TRBJ2-7; V: TRBV5-3; size: NA; DNA: TGTGCCAGAAGCTCAACTGCCCGGACAAGGGAATACTTC; CDR3: CARSSTARTREYF